Listed below are T cell receptor beta chains from one sample, sequenced in a study of OX40 agonist ivuxolimab in advanced cancers. This table comes from immunoSEQ multiplex PCR, and its TCRdb copy is limited to in-frame clones, with some not included. Of approximately 69,000 clones listed, roughly 85% are singletons. The starting material was CD4+ or CD8+ T cells sorted from blood, obtained in a trial of the OX40 agonist ivuxolimab. The receptor set was obtained from an adult with an advanced solid tumor such as melanoma, head and neck, liver or kidney cancer. The CDR3 runs from the conserved cysteine through the conserved F or W. The D gene is left open where the match is weak. Clone size appears in some rows only: once, few, many, or a class for an expanded clone.

j_call	d_call	cdr3_length	v_call	clone_size	cdr3_nt	cdr3_aa
TRBJ2-1	.	15	TRBV11-3	.	TGTGCCAGCAGCTTCGCCCGGGCCTCCTACAATGAGCAGTTCTTC	CASSFARASYNEQFF
TRBJ1-1	.	13	TRBV6-5	.	TGTGCCAGCAGTTCACAGGTGAACACTGAAGCTTTCTTT	CASSSQVNTEAFF
TRBJ1-5	.	13	TRBV2	few	TGTGCCACCCGGGTAGAAAGCAATCAGCCCCAGCATTTT	CATRVESNQPQHF
TRBJ1-1	.	17	TRBV10-3	few	TGTGCCATCAGTAGGACCGCCGGAACACAAATGAACACTGAAGCTTTCTTT	CAISRTAGTQMNTEAFF
TRBJ1-1	.	13	TRBV5-4	.	TGTGCCAGCAGCTTGGGGGGTTCGACTGAAGCTTTCTTT	CASSLGGSTEAFF
TRBJ2-3	.	13	TRBV7-3	.	TGTGCCAGCAGCTTACCTTACTCAGATACGCAGTATTTT	CASSLPYSDTQYF
TRBJ2-5	TRBD1	15	TRBV28	.	TGTGCCAGCAGTTTAAGACAGGGTGGACAAGAGACCCAGTACTTC	CASSLRQGGQETQYF
TRBJ2-1	.	15	TRBV7-2	.	TGTGCCAGCAGCCTCTCCTCGGAGGGCCGTCATGAGCAGTTCTTC	CASSLSSEGRHEQFF
TRBJ2-5	TRBD2	15	TRBV5-1	.	TGCGCCAGCAGCCAAGGACTAGCAGATCAAGAGACCCAGTACTTC	CASSQGLADQETQYF
TRBJ2-2	TRBD2	16	TRBV11-3	.	TGTGCCAGCAGCTTAGCACTAGCGGGGGTAACCGGGGAGCTGTTTTTT	CASSLALAGVTGELFF
TRBJ1-1	.	13	TRBV5-1	.	TGCGCCAGCAGCTTGGACGGATACACTGAAGCTTTCTTT	CASSLDGYTEAFF
TRBJ2-7	.	16	TRBV7-2	.	TGTGCCAGCAGCTTAGATACAGGACCCAGGTCTCGCGAGCAGTACTTC	CASSLDTGPRSREQYF
TRBJ2-2	.	15	TRBV6-1	.	TGTGCCAGCAGCGCACACAGGGCGAACACCGGGGACCTGTTTTTT	CASSAHRANTGDLFF
TRBJ1-1	TRBD1	16	TRBV5-1	.	TGCGCCAGCACCCCCCGGGACAGGGTATTAGACACTGAAGCTTTCTTT	CASTPRDRVLDTEAFF
TRBJ1-1	.	14	TRBV21-1	.	TGTGCCAGCACCGTCCCCTTTGGGAACACTGAAGCTTTCTTT	CASTVPFGNTEAFF
TRBJ1-6	.	14	TRBV6-5	.	TGTGCCAGCAGTTACGGACCACTTCAGAGCTCCCTCCACTTT	CASSYGPLQSSLHF
TRBJ1-2	.	16	TRBV25-1	.	TGTGCCAGCAATGGACGGGGCCGAGATCCGAACTATGGCTACACCTTC	CASNGRGRDPNYGYTF
TRBJ2-2	.	15	TRBV7-2	.	TGTGCCAGCAGCTCCTTTCTGACTAGTCCCGGGGAGCTGTTTTTT	CASSSFLTSPGELFF
TRBJ2-3	TRBD1	15	TRBV18	.	TGTGCCAGCTCACGACGACAGGGGAGCACAGATACGCAGTATTTT	CASSRRQGSTDTQYF
TRBJ1-1	.	15	TRBV25-1	few	TGTGCCAGCAGTGAATCCGGGGAACTGAACACTGAAGCTTTCTTT	CASSESGELNTEAFF
TRBJ2-4	.	14	TRBV18	.	TGTGCCAGCTCCTCCTCAGTAGCTGGGAACATTCAGTACTTC	CASSSSVAGNIQYF
TRBJ2-1	.	16	TRBV2	.	TGTGCCAGCAGCGTCGAGAGGCCCGGGACCTACAATGAGCAGTTCTTC	CASSVERPGTYNEQFF
TRBJ2-1	TRBD2	14	TRBV7-2	.	TGTGCCAGCAGCTTTAGCGGGGGGGGCGATGAGCAGTTCTTC	CASSFSGGGDEQFF
TRBJ2-3	.	13	TRBV2	.	TGTGCCAGCAGCGAAGAGACCACAGATACGCAGTATTTT	CASSEETTDTQYF
TRBJ1-2	.	12	TRBV6-5	.	TGTGCCAGCGGCGACAGAAACTATGGCTACACCTTC	CASGDRNYGYTF
TRBJ2-7	TRBD1	17	TRBV4-1	.	TGCGCCAGCAGCCAATCAAGGACAGGGGGCAGCTCCTACGAGCAGTACTTC	CASSQSRTGGSSYEQYF
TRBJ1-5	.	12	TRBV30	few	TGTGCCTGGAGTTCGGGACTCGGGCCCCAGCATTTT	CAWSSGLGPQHF
TRBJ1-1	.	13	TRBV7-2	.	TGTGCCAGCAGCTTTGACAGTTACACTGAAGCTTTCTTT	CASSFDSYTEAFF
TRBJ2-7	TRBD1	15	TRBV5-4	.	TGTGCCAGCAGGCCCGGGACAGCCCCCGCGGAGAGGCAGTACTTC	CASRPGTAPAERQYF
TRBJ2-1	TRBD2	16	TRBV7-2	.	TGTGCCAGCAGCTCCTCTAGCGGGAGGGGATTTGTTGAGCAGTTCTTC	CASSSSSGRGFVEQFF
TRBJ2-7	.	17	TRBV6-4	.	TGTGCCAGCAGTGACGAGTGGCAGGGGGGGATCTCCTACGAGCAGTACTTC	CASSDEWQGGISYEQYF
TRBJ1-5	TRBD1	15	TRBV9	.	TGTGCCAGCAGCCGGACAGGGAGTACCAATCAGCCCCAGCATTTT	CASSRTGSTNQPQHF
TRBJ2-7	.	18	TRBV7-8	.	TGTGCCAGCAGCCCAGGAGGAGGGGGGTGGGCGAGCTCCTACGAGCAGTACTTC	CASSPGGGGWASSYEQYF
TRBJ2-7	.	15	TRBV7-9	.	TGTGCCAGCAGCCCAACTTCGACAGGGAGGAACGAGCAGTACTTC	CASSPTSTGRNEQYF
TRBJ2-7	TRBD2	16	TRBV10-3	.	TGTGCCATCAGTGAAGGGTTAGCGGGAGGATCCTACGAGCAGTACTTC	CAISEGLAGGSYEQYF
TRBJ2-2	.	16	TRBV5-1	.	TGCGCCAGCAGCTTGGAAGGGGCGTTAGACACCGGGGAGCTGTTTTTT	CASSLEGALDTGELFF
TRBJ2-2	TRBD2	18	TRBV7-9	.	TGTGCCAACCACCCCCAGGGACTAGCGGGCGCGAACACCGGGGAGCTGTTTTTT	CANHPQGLAGANTGELFF
TRBJ2-7	.	14	TRBV7-2	.	TGTGCCAGCAGCTTTAGGCCAGGACCCTACGAGCAGTACTTC	CASSFRPGPYEQYF
TRBJ2-1	TRBD2	21	TRBV15	.	TGTGCCACCAGCAAAGGCGGCCTAGCGGCCCGACTTCCGAGCTCCTACAATGAGCAGTTCTTC	CATSKGGLAARLPSSYNEQFF
TRBJ1-2	TRBD1	13	TRBV13	once	TGTGCCAGCAGCTTACAGGGGGCCTATGGCTACACCTTC	CASSLQGAYGYTF
TRBJ2-7	TRBD2	12	TRBV6-5	.	TGTGCCAGCAGTTTTGGGGAGGGCGAGCAGTACTTC	CASSFGEGEQYF
TRBJ1-4	.	14	TRBV30	.	TGTGCCTGGAGTGAGGGAGGAAGAATTGAAAAACTGTTTTTT	CAWSEGGRIEKLFF
TRBJ2-2	.	16	TRBV5-4	.	TGTGCCAGCAGCTTGGCTCGCGGGGTCTACACCGGGGAGCTGTTTTTT	CASSLARGVYTGELFF
TRBJ2-4	TRBD1	16	TRBV4-3	.	TGCGCCAGCAGCCTAGAGGGCCGGACAGGGATCGACATTCAGTACTTC	CASSLEGRTGIDIQYF
TRBJ2-1	TRBD2	19	TRBV7-2	.	TGTGCCAGCAGCTTCCCCTCACCTAGCGGGAGGAGCTCCTACAATGAGCAGTTCTTC	CASSFPSPSGRSSYNEQFF
TRBJ1-1	.	11	TRBV19	.	TGTGCCAGTAGTATGCAGTTTGAAGCTTTCTTT	CASSMQFEAFF
TRBJ1-2	TRBD1	14	TRBV9	.	TGTGCCAGCAGCCCTGGACAGGGTGAATTTGGCTACACCTTC	CASSPGQGEFGYTF
TRBJ1-4	.	14	TRBV5-8	.	TGTGCCAGCAGCCCCAGGGAATTTAATGAAAAACTGTTTTTT	CASSPREFNEKLFF
TRBJ1-5	.	15	TRBV6-6	.	TGTGCCAGCCGCCGGGCAGACGATAGCAATCAGCCCCAGCATTTT	CASRRADDSNQPQHF
TRBJ1-2	.	13	TRBV7-2	.	TGTGCCAGCAGCTTAGCGGGCGTTGGTGGCTACACCTTC	CASSLAGVGGYTF
TRBJ1-2	.	14	TRBV5-1	.	TGCGCCAGCAGCTTGGTCGGCGAGGCGGGGGGCTACACCTTC	CASSLVGEAGGYTF
TRBJ2-7	.	20	TRBV21-1	.	TGTGCCAGCAGCACCCCACCCAGGGGGGCGGGGGTTTCCTTCCCCTACGAGCAGTACTTC	CASSTPPRGAGVSFPYEQYF
TRBJ1-5	.	16	TRBV5-1	.	TGCGCCAGCAGCCCTGGGACAAGCAATAGCAATCAGCCCCAGCATTTT	CASSPGTSNSNQPQHF
TRBJ2-5	.	14	TRBV5-1	.	TGCGCCAGCAGCTTGGAGGGAGTTGGAGAGACCCAGTACTTC	CASSLEGVGETQYF